The present entry profiles one T cell receptor beta chain with its context. Its antigen target is currently unknown. Qualities for individual bases were not recorded, and no much larger clone is one base off. Based on the germline V gene, the CDR1 and CDR2 sequences are SGHTA and FQGTGA. V loses 3 bases of germline sequence and J loses 7 bases, and the interval between the two ends is 10 bases. The CDR3 covers 13 residues, taking in both the cysteine and the phenylalanine. Of the read, only the CDR3 DNA is kept; its 39 bases are in frame from base 1. The sample belongs to a study of memory CD4+ T cells and cytomegalovirus serostatus (dated by TCRdb to 2018 to 2020). As for the study more broadly: The approximately 35 healthy Belgian adults in the cohort included 9 who were CMV seropositive and 24 who were CMV seronegative. To replicate a published TCR-based CMV serostatus classifier, the researchers sequenced the CD4+ memory TCRbeta repertoires of a Belgian cohort whose cytomegalovirus serostatus was known. General conclusions and limits of the study: CMV serostatus prediction reached a median bootstrapped AUC of roughly 0.95 with the original framework and just under 0.93 with a US-trained random forest. The results were interpreted as suggesting that the CMV-associated TCR signature is largely present in the CD4+ memory repertoire. On the Belgian cohort, the classifier based on the original framework reached a median bootstrapped AUC of roughly 0.96, with a 95% CI of 0.76-1.00. Only CD4+CD45RO+ memory cells were sequenced, unlike the original study, which covered naive and memory CD4+ and CD8+ populations. Among the roughly 160 previously reported CMV-associated TCRbeta sequences, 67 showed up in the CD4+ memory repertoires, with each one found in between one and five individuals.

A FACSAria II was used to sort memory CD4+ T cells, defined as single viable CD3+CD4+CD8-CD45RO+ cells. To determine CMV serostatus, a Roche Elecsys assay was used that detects serum IgG against CMV pp150, pp28, p38 and p52. Following thawing, total CD4+ T cells were enriched through positive selection using CD4 magnetic microbeads. The samples came from a different study that was designed specifically to examine the CD4+ T cell memory repertoire. Peripheral blood mononuclear cells were isolated and cryopreserved according to standard operating procedures, and serum was kept at -80 degrees C. Staining used CD3-PerCP (BW264/56), CD4-APC (RPA-T4), CD45RO-PE (UCHT1) and CD8-Pacific Orange (3B5) antibodies, with Sytox blue excluding non-viable cells. Genomic DNA was extracted from sorted cells with the Quick-DNA Microprep Kit. Amplification of TCRbeta DNA was done with the immunoSEQ hsTCRbeta kit, following the protocol from the manufacturer. TCRbeta libraries were sequenced on an Illumina MiSeq instrument. On the authors' methods: Once out-of-frame sequences had been removed, millions of distinct TCRbeta sequences were left, which works out to an average of roughly 70,000 per individual. Each individual was scored using the number of approximately 160 previously reported CMV-associated TCRbeta sequences that the individual carried and the total number of productive distinct TCRbeta sequences. A beta-binomial model was reimplemented in Python, and random forests from scikit-learn, run with default parameters, were trained on data from the US cohort. Classifier performance on the Belgian cohort was reported as the median AUC with percentile confidence intervals calculated over 10,000 bootstrap iterations. TCRdb mirrors the immuneACCESS table, restricted to in-frame sequences. Some clones are absent from its copies; in checked studies, under half trace to an unresolved V gene, and the reason for the others is unknown. V, J and clone size were drawn from that table, and D and trimming were deduced from the DNA. This sample has tens of thousands of clones in its table, and 76% of those were observed once. The ten largest account for roughly 4.4% of the sample.

The source material was memory CD4+ T cells from blood. Recombination linked TRBV7-3 to TRBJ1-5, and the D gene may be TRBD1, 5 bases matching. This clonotype was obtained from an adult in good health and CMV-seropositive. Here the CDR3 is given as CASSLAQGQPQHF. The DNA reads as follows: TGTGCCAGCAGCTTGGCCCAGGGCCAGCCCCAGCATTTT.